The 3 T cell receptor beta chains presented below share a single source sample, sequenced in a study of Graves' ophthalmopathy and Graves' hyperthyroidism. Investigators amplified TCR beta CDR3 regions from RNA transcripts. Second-round multiplex PCR followed a first-round RT-PCR using HTBI primers. TCRdb analysed the multiplex PCR reads with MiXCR anew, one entry per CDR3 protein. The sample yields around 1,000,000 distinct CDR3 sequences, less than 45% seen once. What was sequenced was peripheral blood or thyroid tissue (not recorded which). All receptors come from an adult man with Graves' hyperthyroidism.

This chain uses TRBV28 with TRBJ1-5, with D tentatively TRBD1 (6 bases). The CDR3 sequence is 12 residues long. Germline V gene data show CDR1 as MDHEN and CDR2 as SYDVKM. V was pared by 10 bases and J by 6 bases, with 13 bases between. The CDR3, as DNA: TGTGCCAACCAGGGGATCGGTCAGCCCCAGCATTTT. Protein: CANQGIGQPQHF.

The chain links TRBV10-3 to TRBJ1-6, with no clear D. The V gene's germline CDR1 is ENHRY and CDR2 SYGVKD. Between the trimmed V and J ends, which lost 10 bases and 10 bases, there was a span of 17 bases. The CDR3 consists of 13 residues. CDR3 amino acids: CATLRIGRSPLHF. The CDR3 nucleotides read TGTGCCACCTTGAGGATAGGGCGATCACCCCTCCACTTT.

This clonotype was picked up many times. For the CDR3, the DNA is TGTGCCGCTACCGACAGGATCTATACTGAAGCTTTCTTT. Its protein is CAATDRIYTEAFF. The chain employs TRBV19 and TRBJ1-1; D is perhaps TRBD1 (6 bases). Germline V gene lookup returns CDR1 LNHDA and CDR2 SQIVND (reference sequence). V dropped 11 bases and J dropped 5 bases, with 18 bases sitting between them. CDR3 size: 13 residues. Full variable domain (missing parts from reference TRBV19 and TRBJ1-1): DGGITQSPKYLFRKEGQNVTLSCEQNLNHDAMYWYRQDPGQGLRLIYYSQIVNDFQKGDIAEGYSVSREKKESFPLTVTSAQKNPTAFYLCAATDRIYTEAFFGQGTRLTVV.